This passage covers 12 T cell receptor beta chains from one sample sequenced in a study of T cells in Graves' hyperthyroidism and ophthalmopathy. RNA transcripts yielded amplified TCR beta CDR3 regions. The HTBI primer set was used in a first-round RT-PCR of the TCR CDR3. In TCRdb, the multiplex PCR reads were re-called with MiXCR into one record per CDR3 protein. The sample contains about 350,000 distinct CDR3 sequences, roughly 13% of which appear only once. Sequencing was carried out using blood. All receptors derive from a woman aged 30 to 39 with Graves' hyperthyroidism.

In its sample, this clonotype was seen many times. The rearrangement joins TRBV12-5 to TRBJ1-1; no reliable D call. Looked up from germline, CDR1 is LGHNT and CDR2 is FRNRAP. Between the trimmed V and J ends, which lost 3 bases and 0 bases, there was a span of 2 bases. CDR3 length: 12 amino acids. CDR3 sequence (DNA): TGTGCTAGTGGTTTTATGAACACTGAAGCTTTCTTT. It encodes CASGFMNTEAFF.

This clonotype showed up many times. V usage is TRBV6-2 or TRBV6-3 and J usage is TRBJ1-2; D gene ambiguous. The CDR3 covers 17 residues. Trimming left V 0 bases short and J 3 bases short, with 17 bases between. Germline CDR1 reads MNHEY; CDR2 reads SVGEGT. CDR3 residues: CASSYSKLLMGDYGYTF. In nucleotides, the CDR3 is TGTGCCAGCAGTTACTCGAAACTACTGATGGGAGACTATGGCTACACCTTC.

The chain joins TRBV7-2 to TRBJ2-3; perhaps TRBD2 as D (5 bases). The CDR3 runs to 14 residues. V lost 7 bases and J 4 bases, leaving 15 bases between the germline ends. CDR1 SGHTA and CDR2 FQGNSA come from the germline V gene. The CDR3, as DNA: TGTGCCAGCAAGAGCGCGGGTCTGTCAGATACGCAGTATTTT. It translates to CASKSAGLSDTQYF. Combining the CDR3 with reference TRBV7-2 and TRBJ2-3 gives the whole variable domain GAGVSQSPSNKVTEKGKDVELRCDPISGHTALYWYRQSLGQGLEFLIYFQGNSAPDKSGLPSDRFSAERTGGSVSTLTIQRTQQEDSAVYLCASKSAGLSDTQYFGPGTRLTVL.

This clonotype was picked up many times. The chain has TRBV11-2 and TRBJ2-1, with D unresolved. The CDR3 covers 13 residues. Germline lookup yields CDR1 SGHAT and CDR2 FQNNGV. Between the trimmed V and J ends, which lost 5 bases and 8 bases, there was a span of 13 bases. The CDR3 region is CASSPSLTHEQFF. The CDR3 DNA sequence: TGTGCCAGCAGCCCTTCCTTAACCCATGAGCAGTTCTTC.

This clonotype has a count of ten or more. This chain links TRBV2 with TRBJ1-1; tentatively, D is TRBD1 (5 bases). This CDR3 has 20 residues. The germline V gene encodes CDR1 SNHLY and CDR2 FYNNEI. Trimming pared 3 bases from V and 3 bases from J, leaving 29 bases between. CDR3 residues: CASSDLFLLPEGERDTEAFF. CDR3 sequence (DNA): TGTGCCAGCAGTGATCTGTTCCTTCTTCCGGAAGGGGAAAGGGACACTGAAGCTTTCTTT.

This clonotype has ten or more counts. Here the CDR3 reads CASSPNRGRGGEIDTQYF. Here the CDR3 DNA reads TGTGCCAGCAGTCCTAACAGGGGGCGCGGTGGGGAGATAGATACGCAGTATTTT. The chain uses TRBV28 and TRBJ2-3, with 9 bases identical to TRBD1. Germline V CDR1 and CDR2: MDHEN, SYDVKM. This CDR3 region has 18 residues. The V segment lost 5 bases and the J segment 5 bases; nucleotides outside the gene matches: 17.

This clonotype was seen more than once but under ten times. The chain employs TRBV20-1 and TRBJ2-3; 10 positions match TRBD2. Germline CDR1 and CDR2: DFQATT and SNEGSKA (reference sequence). The length of the CDR3 is 15 residues. J gave up 4 bases and V 6 bases, and 10 bases lay outside the gene matches. CDR3 region: CSASRASGSSDTQYF. The CDR3 nucleotides are TGCAGTGCCTCCCGGGCTAGCGGGAGCTCAGATACGCAGTATTTT.

This clonotype was detected many times. The chain recombines TRBV30 with TRBJ2-5; no firm D call. V was clipped by 4 bases and J by 4 bases, with 10 bases between them. The V gene's germline CDR1 is GTSNPN and CDR2 SVGIG (reference sequence). The CDR3 spans 12 residues. CDR3 sequence (DNA): TGTGCCTGGACCCTCTCCGGAGAGACCCAGTACTTC. As protein: CAWTLSGETQYF.

This clonotype was seen once. The chain couples TRBV19 to TRBJ1-1; possibly TRBD1 for D (5 bases). V was cut by 8 bases and J by 8 bases, with 18 bases left in between. Germline V gene lookup returns CDR1 LNHDA and CDR2 SQIVND (reference sequence). CDR3 length equals 13 residues. The CDR3 DNA is TGTGCCAGTTGGGGCAGGGTGAACGCCGAAGCTTTCTTT. It specifies CASWGRVNAEAFF.

Worth noting for this clonotype: Since a much larger clone is just one base distant, this may be a read error. The chain joins TRBV3-1 to TRBJ2-1, with no clear D. This CDR3 contains 15 residues. Germline CDR1 reads LGHDT; CDR2 reads YNNKEL (reference sequence). CDR3 residues: CASNQDASSYNEQFF. DNA for the CDR3: TGTGCCAGCAACCAAGATGCAAGCTCCTACAATGAGCAGTTCTTC.

This clonotype was detected many times. The V and J genes are TRBV6-1 and TRBJ2-5; 7 nucleotides line up with TRBD1. CDR3 length: 15 residues. The trim removed 6 bases at V and 5 bases at J, leaving 12 bases unmatched. The germline V gene has CDR1 MNHNS and CDR2 SASEGT. In nucleotides, the CDR3 is TGTGCCAGCAGCACTACCGGGACAGCACGGGAGACCCAGTACTTC. It encodes CASSTTGTARETQYF.

V usage is TRBV4-1 and J usage is TRBJ1-4; D is uncertain. CDR1 and CDR2 from the germline V gene are MGHRA and YSYEKL. Trimming cost V 0 bases and J 5 bases, with 10 bases left between them. This CDR3 has 15 residues. CDR3 coding DNA: TGCGCCAGCAGCCAAGAGCGGGCCTCGAATGAAAAACTGTTTTTT. This codes for CASSQERASNEKLFF.